This T cell receptor beta chain was sequenced in a study of cytomegalovirus exposure and HLA in healthy donors. The CDR3 covers 15 residues. Looked up from germline, CDR1 is MNHNS and CDR2 is SASEGT. With V trimmed by 5 bases and J by 3 bases, 6 bases remained unmatched. Researchers ran the PCR with 60 Vbeta and 13 Jbeta primers. Data came from immunoSEQ multiplex PCR; TCRdb stores just in-frame clones and leaves some out. The profile shows about 190,000 clones, 82% of them singletons. The chain carries TRBV6-1 and TRBJ1-2, with 10 nucleotides matching TRBD1. The sequence derives from a woman between 18 and 29 years old in good health and CMV-seronegative. The sample comprised PBMCs. CDR3 DNA: TGTGCCAGCAGTCCCAAGACAGGGGGCTACTATGGCTACACCTTC. This gives the protein CASSPKTGGYYGYTF.